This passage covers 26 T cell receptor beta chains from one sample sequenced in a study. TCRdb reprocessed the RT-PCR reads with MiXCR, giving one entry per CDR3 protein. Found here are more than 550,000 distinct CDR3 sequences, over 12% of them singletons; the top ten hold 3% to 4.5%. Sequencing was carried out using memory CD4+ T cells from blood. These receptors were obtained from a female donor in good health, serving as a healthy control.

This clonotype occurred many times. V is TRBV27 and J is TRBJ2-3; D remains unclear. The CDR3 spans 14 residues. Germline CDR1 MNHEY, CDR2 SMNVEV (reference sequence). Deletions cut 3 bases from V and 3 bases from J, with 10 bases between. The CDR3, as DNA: TGTGCCAGCAGTTTGATGAGGCCTACAGATACGCAGTATTTT. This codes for CASSLMRPTDTQYF.

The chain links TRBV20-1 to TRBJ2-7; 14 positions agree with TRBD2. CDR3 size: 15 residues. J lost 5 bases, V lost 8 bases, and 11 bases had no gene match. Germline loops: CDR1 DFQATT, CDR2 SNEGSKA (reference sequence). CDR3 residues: CSPRLAGGPRDEQYF. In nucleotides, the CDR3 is TGCAGTCCCCGACTAGCGGGAGGGCCGAGGGACGAGCAGTACTTC.

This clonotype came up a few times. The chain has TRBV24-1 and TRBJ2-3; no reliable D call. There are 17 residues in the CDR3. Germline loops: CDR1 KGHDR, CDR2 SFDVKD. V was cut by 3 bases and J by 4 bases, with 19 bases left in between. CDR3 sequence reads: CATSDRADPESPDTQYF. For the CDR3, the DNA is TGTGCCACCAGTGATCGTGCGGACCCGGAATCCCCAGATACGCAGTATTTT.

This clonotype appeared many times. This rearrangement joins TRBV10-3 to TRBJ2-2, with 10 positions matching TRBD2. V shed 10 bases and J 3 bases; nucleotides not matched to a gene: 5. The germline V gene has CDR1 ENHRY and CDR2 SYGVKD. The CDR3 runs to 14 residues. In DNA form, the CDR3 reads TGTGCCACCCGGACTAGCGGTTACACCGGGGAGCTGTTTTTT. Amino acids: CATRTSGYTGELFF.

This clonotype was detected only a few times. The CDR3 nucleotides are TGTGCCAGCAGACTAGACAGGGCGAATGAAAAACTGTTTTTT. This sequence encodes CASRLDRANEKLFF. The chain employs TRBV27 and TRBJ1-4; 7 positions match TRBD1. Germline CDR1 is MNHEY and CDR2 is SMNVEV (reference sequence). V lost 6 bases and J lost 5; bases outside the gene matches: 6. The length of the CDR3 is 14 residues.

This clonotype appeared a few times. The CDR3 here is CASSSPSAHPIYEQYF. The CDR3 DNA reads TGTGCCAGCAGTTCCCCCTCAGCCCACCCCATCTACGAGCAGTACTTC. This chain links TRBV6-6 with TRBJ2-7; D is unclear. Trimming took off 4 bases at V and 3 bases at J, with 19 bases between the two ends. The CDR3 extends over 16 amino acids. Germline V gene data show CDR1 as MNHNY and CDR2 as SVGAGI (reference sequence).

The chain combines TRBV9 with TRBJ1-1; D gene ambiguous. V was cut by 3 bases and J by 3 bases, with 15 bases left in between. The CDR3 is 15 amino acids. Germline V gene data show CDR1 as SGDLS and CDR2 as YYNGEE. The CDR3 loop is CASSGPDAWDTEAFF. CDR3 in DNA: TGTGCCAGCAGCGGCCCGGATGCATGGGACACTGAAGCTTTCTTT.

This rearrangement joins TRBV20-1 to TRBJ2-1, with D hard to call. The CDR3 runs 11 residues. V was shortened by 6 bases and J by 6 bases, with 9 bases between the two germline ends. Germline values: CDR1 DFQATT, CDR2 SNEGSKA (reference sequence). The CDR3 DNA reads TGCAGTGCCCATTTGACCAATGAGCAGTTCTTC. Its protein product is CSAHLTNEQFF.

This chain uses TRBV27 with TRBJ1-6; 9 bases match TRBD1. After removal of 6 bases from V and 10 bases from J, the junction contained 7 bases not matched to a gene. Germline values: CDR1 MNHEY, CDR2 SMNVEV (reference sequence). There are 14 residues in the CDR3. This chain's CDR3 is CASRTGTGPSPLHF. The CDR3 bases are TGTGCCAGCAGAACCGGGACAGGGCCCTCACCCCTCCACTTT.

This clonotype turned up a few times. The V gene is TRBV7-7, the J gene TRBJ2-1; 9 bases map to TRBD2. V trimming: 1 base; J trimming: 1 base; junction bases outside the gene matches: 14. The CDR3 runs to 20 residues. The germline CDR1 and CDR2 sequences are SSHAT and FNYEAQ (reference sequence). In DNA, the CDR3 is TGTGCCAGCAGCTTAGTGGTTAGCGGGGGCCCCGTGACGTCCTACAATGAGCAGTTCTTC. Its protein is CASSLVVSGGPVTSYNEQFF.

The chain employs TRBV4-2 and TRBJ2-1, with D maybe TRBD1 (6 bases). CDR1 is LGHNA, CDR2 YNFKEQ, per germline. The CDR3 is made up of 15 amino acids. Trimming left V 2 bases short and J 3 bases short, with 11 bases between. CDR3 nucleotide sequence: TGTGCCAGCAGCCAACCGGGACAAGACTACAATGAGCAGTTCTTC. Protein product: CASSQPGQDYNEQFF.

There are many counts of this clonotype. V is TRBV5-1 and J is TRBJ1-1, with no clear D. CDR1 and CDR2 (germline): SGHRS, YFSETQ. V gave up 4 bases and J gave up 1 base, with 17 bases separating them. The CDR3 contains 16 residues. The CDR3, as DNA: TGCGCCAGCAGCACGAACCCAGGACTCGGGAACACTGAAGCTTTCTTT. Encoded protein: CASSTNPGLGNTEAFF. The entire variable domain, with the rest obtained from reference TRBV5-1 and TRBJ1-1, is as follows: KAGVTQTPRYLIKTRGQQVTLSCSPISGHRSVSWYQQTPGQGLQFLFEYFSETQRNKGNFPGRFSGRQFSNSRSEMNVSTLELGDSALYLCASSTNPGLGNTEAFFGQGTRLTVV.

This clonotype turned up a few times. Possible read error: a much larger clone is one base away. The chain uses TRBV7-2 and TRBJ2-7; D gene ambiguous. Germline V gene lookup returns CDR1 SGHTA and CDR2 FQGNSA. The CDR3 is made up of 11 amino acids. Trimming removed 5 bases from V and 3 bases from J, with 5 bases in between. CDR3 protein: CASSDYYEQYF. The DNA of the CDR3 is TGTGCCAGCAGCGATTACTACGAGCAGTACTTC.

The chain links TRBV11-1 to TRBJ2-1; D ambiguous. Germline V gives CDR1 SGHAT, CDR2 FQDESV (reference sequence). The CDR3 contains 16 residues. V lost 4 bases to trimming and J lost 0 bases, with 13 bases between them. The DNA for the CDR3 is TGTGCCAGCAGCTCGACGACGGTCAGCTCCTACAATGAGCAGTTCTTC. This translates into CASSSTTVSSYNEQFF.

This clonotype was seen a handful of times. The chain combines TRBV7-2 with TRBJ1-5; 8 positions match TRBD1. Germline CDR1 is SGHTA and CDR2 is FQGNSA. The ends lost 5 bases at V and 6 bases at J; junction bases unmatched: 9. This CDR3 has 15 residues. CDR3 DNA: TGTGCCAGCAGCCGACCCGGGACAGGATTTCAGCCCCAGCATTTT. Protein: CASSRPGTGFQPQHF.

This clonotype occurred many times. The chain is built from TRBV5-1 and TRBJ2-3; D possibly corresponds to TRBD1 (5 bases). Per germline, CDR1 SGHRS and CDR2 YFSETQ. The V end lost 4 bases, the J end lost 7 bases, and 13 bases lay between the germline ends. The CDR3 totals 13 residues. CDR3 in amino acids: CASSLMTDHTQYF. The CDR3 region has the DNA TGCGCCAGCAGCCTTATGACAGACCATACGCAGTATTTT. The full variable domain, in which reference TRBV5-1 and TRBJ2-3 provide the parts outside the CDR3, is KAGVTQTPRYLIKTRGQQVTLSCSPISGHRSVSWYQQTPGQGLQFLFEYFSETQRNKGNFPGRFSGRQFSNSRSEMNVSTLELGDSALYLCASSLMTDHTQYFGPGTRLTVL.

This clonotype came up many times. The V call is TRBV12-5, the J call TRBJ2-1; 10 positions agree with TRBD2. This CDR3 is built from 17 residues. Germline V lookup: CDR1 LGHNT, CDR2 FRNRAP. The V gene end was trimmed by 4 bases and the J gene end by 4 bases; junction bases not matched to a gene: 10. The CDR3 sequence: CASGSPLTSGTYNEQFF. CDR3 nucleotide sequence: TGTGCTAGTGGTTCCCCCCTAACTAGCGGGACTTACAATGAGCAGTTCTTC.

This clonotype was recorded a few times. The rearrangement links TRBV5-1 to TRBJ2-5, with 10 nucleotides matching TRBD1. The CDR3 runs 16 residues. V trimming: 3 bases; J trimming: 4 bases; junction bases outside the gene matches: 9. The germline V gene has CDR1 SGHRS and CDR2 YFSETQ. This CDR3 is CASSSRTGGFSETQYF. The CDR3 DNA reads TGCGCCAGCAGCTCAAGGACAGGGGGTTTTTCAGAGACCCAGTACTTC.

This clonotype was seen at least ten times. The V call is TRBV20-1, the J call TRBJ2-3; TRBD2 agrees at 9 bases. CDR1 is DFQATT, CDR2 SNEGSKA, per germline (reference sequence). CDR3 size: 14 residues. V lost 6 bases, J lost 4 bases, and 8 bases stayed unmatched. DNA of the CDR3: TGCAGTGCCCGCCCGGGACTAGCAGCAGATACGCAGTATTTT. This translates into CSARPGLAADTQYF.

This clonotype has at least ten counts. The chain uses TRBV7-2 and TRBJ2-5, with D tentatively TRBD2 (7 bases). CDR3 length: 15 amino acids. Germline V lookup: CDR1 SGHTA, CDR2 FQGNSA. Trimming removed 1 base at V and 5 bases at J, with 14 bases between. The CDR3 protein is CASSLVSRGGETQYF. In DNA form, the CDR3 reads TGTGCCAGCAGCTTAGTGTCCAGGGGAGGGGAGACCCAGTACTTC.

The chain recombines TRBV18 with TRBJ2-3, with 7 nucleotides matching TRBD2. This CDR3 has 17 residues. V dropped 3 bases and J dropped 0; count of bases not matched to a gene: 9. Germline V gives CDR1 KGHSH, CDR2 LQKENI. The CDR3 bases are TGTGCCAGCTCACCCCGTGGCGGGAGTAGTAGCACAGATACGCAGTATTTT. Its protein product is CASSPRGGSSSTDTQYF.

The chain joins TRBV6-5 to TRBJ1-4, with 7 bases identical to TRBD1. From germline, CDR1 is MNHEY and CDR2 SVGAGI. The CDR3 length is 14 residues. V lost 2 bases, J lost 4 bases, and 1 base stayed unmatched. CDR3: CASSYGTVNEKLFF. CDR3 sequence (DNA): TGTGCCAGCAGTTACGGGACAGTTAATGAAAAACTGTTTTTT.

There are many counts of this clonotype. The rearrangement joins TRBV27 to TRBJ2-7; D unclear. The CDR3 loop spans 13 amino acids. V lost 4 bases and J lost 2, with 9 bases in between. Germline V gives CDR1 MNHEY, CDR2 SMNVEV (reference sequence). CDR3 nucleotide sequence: TGTGCCAGCAGTTATCAGGAAGCCTACGAGCAGTACTTC. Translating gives CASSYQEAYEQYF.

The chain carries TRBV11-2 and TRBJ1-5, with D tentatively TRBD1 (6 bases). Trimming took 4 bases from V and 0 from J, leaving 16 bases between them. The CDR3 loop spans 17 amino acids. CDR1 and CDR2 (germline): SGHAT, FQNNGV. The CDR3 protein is CASSSSTGGYSNQPQHF. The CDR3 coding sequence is TGTGCCAGCAGCTCCTCGACAGGAGGGTATAGCAATCAGCCCCAGCATTTT.

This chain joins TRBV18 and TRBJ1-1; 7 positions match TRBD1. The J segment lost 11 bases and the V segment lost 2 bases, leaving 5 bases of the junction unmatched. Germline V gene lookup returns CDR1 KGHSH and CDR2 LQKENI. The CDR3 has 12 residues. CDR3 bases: TGTGCCAGCTCACCAGAGGGGGCCCGCGCTTTCTTT. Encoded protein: CASSPEGARAFF.

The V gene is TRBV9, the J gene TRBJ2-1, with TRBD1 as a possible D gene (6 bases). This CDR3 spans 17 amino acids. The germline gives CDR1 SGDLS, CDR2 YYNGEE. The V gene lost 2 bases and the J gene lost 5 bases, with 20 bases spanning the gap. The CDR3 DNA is TGTGCCAGCAGCGTCCGGCACGATAGAGGGGGAGACAATGAGCAGTTCTTC. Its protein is CASSVRHDRGGDNEQFF.